The following is a T cell receptor (beta chain) sequence with its context. Its target is not known. Each CDR3 protein is one row after TCRdb ran MiXCR on the 5' RACE reads. The table shows about 7,200 distinct CDR3 sequences, with approximately 40% occurring only once. Study observations and caveats: Larger-cohort validation covered only one TCR beta V-J rearrangement.

Germline loops: CDR1 LGHDT, CDR2 YNNKEL (reference sequence). The CDR3 spans 17 residues. The V end lost 4 bases, the J end lost 4 bases, and 20 bases lay between the germline ends. The memory fraction was CD4+CD45RO+CD25- cells. The sample consisted of memory CD4+ T cells sorted from blood. Documented subset: memory CD4+ T cells, CD4+CD45RO+CD25-. The sequence was collected from a female donor with breast cancer. The rearrangement links TRBV3-1 to TRBJ2-1; possibly TRBD2 for D (7 bases). The CDR3 DNA reads as TGTGCCAGCAGCCCCCATGGAACAGGGAGGGGTTACAATGAGCAGTTCTTC. Translating it yields CASSPHGTGRGYNEQFF.